These 25 T cell receptor beta chains originate from one sample sequenced in a study of regulatory T cells in long-lasting Graves disease. Researchers made TCR beta libraries by using iRepertoire HTBI primers and running Arm-PCR on CDR3 regions. From the multiplex PCR reads, TCRdb called clonotypes with MiXCR, one entry per CDR3 protein. This table has over 350,000 distinct CDR3 sequences, 15% appearing once. Time point given: newly diagnosed GD, antithyroid drugs for less than 3 months. The TCR library was prepared using RNA isolated from PBMCs. Another study also made use of these data, one on T cells in Graves' hyperthyroidism and ophthalmopathy.

The sample was peripheral blood mononuclear cells (PBMCs), taken at new diagnosis, from a patient treated with antithyroid drugs. These receptor sequences come from a middle-aged woman with Graves disease.

This clonotype was counted only a few times. The DNA of the CDR3 is TGCAGCGTTGCCCGCGGGAGGAACTACGAGCAGTACTTC. Its translation is CSVARGRNYEQYF. The chain joins TRBV29-1 to TRBJ2-7; 8 bases match TRBD2. V shed 4 bases and J 3 bases; nucleotides not matched to a gene: 5. Germline V gives CDR1 SQVTM, CDR2 ANQGSEA. CDR3 size: 13 residues.

This chain joins TRBV28 and TRBJ1-1, with D uncertain. Germline V CDR1 and CDR2: MDHEN, SYDVKM. The germline V and J ends were trimmed by 6 bases and 10 bases, with 15 bases remaining between them. CDR3 size: 12 residues. CDR3 coding DNA: TGTGCCAGCAGGGAGATGTTGGAAGGAGCTTTCTTT. Its protein is CASREMLEGAFF.

This sequence joins TRBV19 and TRBJ2-3, with 8 bases that match TRBD1. Trimming cost V 3 bases and J 0 bases; bases outside gene matches: 5. The germline gives CDR1 LNHDA, CDR2 SQIVND (reference sequence). The CDR3 spans 16 residues. Here the CDR3 DNA reads TGTGCCAGTAGTATGCTCCGGACAGGGAGCACAGATACGCAGTATTTT. Its translation is CASSMLRTGSTDTQYF.

This clonotype was counted ten times or more. This sequence joins TRBV12-3 or TRBV12-4 and TRBJ1-5; tentatively, D is TRBD1 (6 bases). The CDR3 sequence is 15 residues long. V lost 7 bases to trimming and J lost 7 bases, with 20 bases between them. Written as DNA, the CDR3 is TGTGCCAGCACCCCGTCGGGGGGTAGGGGGCAGCCCCAGCATTTT. Translating it yields CASTPSGGRGQPQHF.

This clonotype was seen at least ten times. J is TRBJ2-2 and V is TRBV7-2; D is perhaps TRBD1 or TRBD2 (5 bases each). The CDR3 sequence is 14 residues long. CDR1 and CDR2 (germline): SGHTA, FQGNSA. The V gene lost 6 bases and the J gene lost 2 bases, with 10 bases spanning the gap. CDR3 DNA sequence: TGTGCCAGCAGGCCGGGACCAAACACCGGGGAGCTGTTTTTT. Translation gives CASRPGPNTGELFF.

Concerning this clonotype: Being one base from a much bigger clone, this may be a read error. This sequence joins TRBV13 and TRBJ2-7, with D perhaps matching TRBD1 (6 bases). The CDR3 contains 15 residues. Trimming removed 6 bases from V and 2 bases from J, with 17 bases in between. Germline lookup yields CDR1 PRHDT and CDR2 FYEKMQ (reference sequence). The CDR3 is CASSDGGRGAYEQYF. In DNA form, the CDR3 reads TGTGCCAGCAGTGATGGGGGCCGTGGCGCCTACGAGCAGTACTTC.

This clonotype has a handful of counts. The chain links TRBV5-5 to TRBJ2-6; D perhaps matches TRBD2 (6 bases). CDR3 length: 18 residues. V shed 0 bases and J shed 0 bases, with 13 bases lying between them. Looked up from germline, CDR1 is SGHKS and CDR2 is YYEKEE (reference sequence). The CDR3 DNA is TGTGCCAGCAGCTTGGGACGGGGGTTTAGCTCTGGGGCCAACGTCCTGACTTTC. This sequence encodes CASSLGRGFSSGANVLTF.

This clonotype was seen once. The junction departs from the called germline gene at one end, perhaps through a read error. The rearrangement joins TRBV30 to TRBJ1-1; D possibly corresponds to TRBD1 (6 bases). This CDR3 comprises 8 residues. Looked up from germline, CDR1 is GTSNPN and CDR2 is SVGIG (reference sequence). This CDR3 is CEGGEAFF. The CDR3 DNA follows: TGTGAGGGGGGAGAAGCATTCTTT.

The sample holds many counts of this clonotype. The chain recombines TRBV5-1 with TRBJ2-3, with D possibly TRBD2 on 6 matching bases. The CDR3 extends over 16 amino acids. V was clipped by 4 bases and J by 4 bases, with 19 bases between them. The germline V gene encodes CDR1 SGHRS and CDR2 YFSETQ. The CDR3 coding sequence is TGCGCCAGCAGCCCTCGGGACTCGAAAGAGGCAGATACGCAGTATTTT. Encoded protein: CASSPRDSKEADTQYF.

This clonotype was observed at least ten times. J is TRBJ1-1 and V is TRBV13; no clear D gene. The CDR3 is 12 amino acids. The germline V gene has CDR1 PRHDT and CDR2 FYEKMQ (reference sequence). Between the trimmed V and J ends, which lost 5 bases and 4 bases, there was a span of 8 bases. CDR3 protein: CASSGGGTEAFF. As DNA, the CDR3 is TGTGCCAGCAGCGGAGGTGGCACTGAAGCTTTCTTT.

This clonotype was found many times. The V call is TRBV2, the J call TRBJ1-6; D not resolved. The ends were cut back, 8 bases at V and 7 bases at J, with 18 bases in the middle. Germline CDR1 SNHLY, CDR2 FYNNEI. The CDR3 contains 15 residues. CDR3 nucleotide sequence: TGTGCCAGCCGGCCTGACTCCGGGCGGAATTCACCCCTCCACTTT. This translates into CASRPDSGRNSPLHF.

This clonotype was counted at least ten times. The chain links TRBV11-2 to TRBJ1-1; no reliable D call. The CDR3 runs to 13 residues. V was shortened by 5 bases and J by 0 bases, with 7 bases between the two germline ends. Per the germline V gene, CDR1 is SGHAT and CDR2 is FQNNGV. CDR3: CASSREMNTEAFF. CDR3 in DNA: TGTGCCAGCAGCCGTGAGATGAACACTGAAGCTTTCTTT.

Points on this clonotype: Because it lacks the conserved phenylalanine or tryptophan at the end, this CDR3 is likely a read error. V usage is TRBV27 and J usage is TRBJ2-5; D might be TRBD2 (6 bases). The CDR3 has 14 residues. V dropped 4 bases and J dropped 5 bases, with 14 bases sitting between them. Germline-derived CDR1 and CDR2 are MNHEY and SMNVEV (reference sequence). CDR3 protein: CASSSGTAFETQYS. The CDR3 nucleotides read TGTGCCAGCAGTTCCGGGACTGCCTTTGAGACCCAGTACTCC.

This sequence joins TRBV28 and TRBJ1-1; 12 bases align to TRBD1. V gave up 6 bases and J gave up 0 bases; unmatched junction bases: 5. Germline CDR1 is MDHEN and CDR2 is SYDVKM. The CDR3 has 16 residues. As DNA, the CDR3 is TGTGCCAGCAGACTGGGACAGGGGGCAGTGAACACTGAAGCTTTCTTT. Protein product: CASRLGQGAVNTEAFF.

At least ten counts were recorded for this clonotype. Here the CDR3 reads CASSYPGFTGELFF. CDR3 nucleotides: TGTGCCAGCAGCTATCCAGGGTTCACCGGGGAGCTGTTTTTT. This rearrangement joins TRBV11-3 to TRBJ2-2; possible D gene TRBD1, 5 bases. V lost 4 bases and J 4 bases, leaving 10 bases between the germline ends. Germline values: CDR1 SGHNT, CDR2 YENEEA. This CDR3 is 14 amino acids long.

This clonotype was observed many times. The chain joins TRBV3-1 to TRBJ2-7; 7 bases agree with TRBD2. Trimming removed 4 bases from V and 2 bases from J; junction bases left unmatched: 8. This CDR3 comprises 15 residues. Per germline, CDR1 LGHDT and CDR2 YNNKEL (reference sequence). CDR3: CASSPGEGTTYEQYF. The CDR3 DNA sequence: TGTGCCAGCAGCCCTGGGGAGGGGACCACCTACGAGCAGTACTTC.

This clonotype has more than one count but fewer than ten. The chain has TRBV20-1 and TRBJ2-3; D is perhaps TRBD2 (5 bases). In germline, CDR1 is DFQATT, CDR2 SNEGSKA (reference sequence). The CDR3 is made up of 13 amino acids. V dropped 3 bases and J dropped 3 bases, with 10 bases sitting between them. CDR3 region: CSASGVSTDTQYF. Written as DNA, the CDR3 is TGCAGTGCTAGCGGGGTTTCGACAGATACGCAGTATTTT.

This clonotype appeared many times. The chain employs TRBV20-1 and TRBJ2-1, with TRBD1 identical over 8 bases. V was pared by 6 bases and J by 5 bases, with 3 bases of the junction left unmatched. The CDR3 is made up of 12 amino acids. Germline loops: CDR1 DFQATT, CDR2 SNEGSKA (reference sequence). CDR3 in amino acids: CSAGQGHNEQFF. The DNA of the CDR3 is TGCAGTGCCGGACAGGGCCACAATGAGCAGTTCTTC.

This clonotype came up once. J is TRBJ2-3 and V is TRBV5-6, with 10 bases that match TRBD2. The CDR3 is made up of 17 amino acids. Germline CDR1 and CDR2: SGHDT and YYEEEE. V was clipped by 3 bases and J by 4 bases; unmatched bases: 11. The CDR3 nucleotides read TGTGCCAGCAGCTGGAGTCCCAGCGGGAGGGTGCCAGATACGCAGTATTTT. Residues: CASSWSPSGRVPDTQYF. The full variable domain, rest sourced from reference TRBV5-6 and TRBJ2-3, is DAGVTQSPTHLIKTRGQQVTLRCSPKSGHDTVSWYQQALGQGPQFIFQYYEEEERQRGNFPDRFSGHQFPNYSSELNVNALLLGDSALYLCASSWSPSGRVPDTQYFGPGTRLTVL.

In this sample, this clonotype turned up a few times. Germline and junction disagree at one end, which may indicate a read error. The V and J genes are TRBV28 and TRBJ2-5; 7 bases align to TRBD1. CDR3 length: 17 amino acids. CDR1 and CDR2 from the germline V gene are MDHEN and SYDVKM. The DNA for the CDR3 is TGTGCCAGCAGTTTATACACCGGGACAGCAGTCTGGAAGACCCAGCACTTC. Its protein is CASSLYTGTAVWKTQHF.

This clonotype was observed many times. This chain links TRBV2 with TRBJ2-5; no reliable D call. This CDR3 has 16 residues. Per germline, CDR1 SNHLY and CDR2 FYNNEI. Trimming took 2 bases from V and 4 from J, leaving 17 bases between them. CDR3 nucleotide sequence: TGTGCCAGCAGTGAACGCCCGGGCCGTACACGAGAGACCCAGTACTTC. It yields the protein CASSERPGRTRETQYF.

This clonotype appeared many times. The chain links TRBV7-2 to TRBJ2-3; maybe TRBD1 (6 bases). CDR3 length equals 14 residues. V was clipped by 5 bases and J by 3 bases, with 12 bases between them. Germline V gene sequence: CDR1 SGHTA, CDR2 FQGNSA. CDR3 protein: CASSPRTETDTQYF. In DNA, the CDR3 is TGTGCCAGCAGCCCGAGGACAGAGACAGATACGCAGTATTTT.

This clonotype was seen ten or more times. The V call is TRBV6-1, the J call TRBJ1-4; possible D gene TRBD1, 6 bases. The CDR3 totals 20 residues. Germline-derived CDR1 and CDR2 are MNHNS and SASEGT. The V and J ends lost 1 base and 3 bases respectively, with 24 bases between them. The CDR3 here is CASSEGGYRVSKRPNEKLFF. CDR3 sequence (DNA): TGTGCCAGCAGTGAAGGGGGATACAGGGTTTCAAAGCGGCCTAATGAAAAACTGTTTTTT.

The table lists this clonotype with a few counts. V usage is TRBV4-3 and J usage is TRBJ2-1, with 7 bases that match TRBD2. V was clipped by 0 bases and J by 8 bases; unmatched bases: 7. The CDR3 spans 15 residues. Germline CDR1 and CDR2: LGHNA and YSLEER. CDR3 sequence: CASSQEEAGYYEQFF. CDR3 DNA sequence: TGCGCCAGCAGCCAAGAAGAAGCGGGATACTATGAGCAGTTCTTC.

The table lists this clonotype with a few counts. The rearrangement links TRBV19 to TRBJ1-2; D may be TRBD1 (5 bases). From germline, CDR1 is LNHDA and CDR2 SQIVND (reference sequence). This CDR3 region has 11 residues. V lost 5 bases and J 4 bases, leaving 5 bases between the germline ends. The CDR3 DNA reads as TGTGCCAGTAGTGACAGCTATGGCTACACCTTC. Its protein product is CASSDSYGYTF.